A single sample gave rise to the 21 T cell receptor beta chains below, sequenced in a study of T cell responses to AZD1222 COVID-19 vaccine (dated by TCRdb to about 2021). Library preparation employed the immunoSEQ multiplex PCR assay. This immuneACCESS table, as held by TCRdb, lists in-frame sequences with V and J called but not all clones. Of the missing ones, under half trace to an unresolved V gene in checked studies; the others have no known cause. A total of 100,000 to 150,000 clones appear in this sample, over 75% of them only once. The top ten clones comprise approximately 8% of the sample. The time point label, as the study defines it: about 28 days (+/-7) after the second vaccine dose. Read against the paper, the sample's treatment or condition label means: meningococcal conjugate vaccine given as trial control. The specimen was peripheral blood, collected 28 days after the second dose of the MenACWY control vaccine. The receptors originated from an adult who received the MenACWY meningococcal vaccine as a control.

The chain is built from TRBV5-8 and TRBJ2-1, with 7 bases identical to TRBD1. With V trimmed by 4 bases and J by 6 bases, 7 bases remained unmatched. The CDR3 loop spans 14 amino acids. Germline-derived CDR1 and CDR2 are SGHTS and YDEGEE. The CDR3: CASSQGVRGNEQFF. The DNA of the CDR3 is TGTGCCAGCAGCCAGGGGGTGAGGGGCAATGAGCAGTTCTTC.

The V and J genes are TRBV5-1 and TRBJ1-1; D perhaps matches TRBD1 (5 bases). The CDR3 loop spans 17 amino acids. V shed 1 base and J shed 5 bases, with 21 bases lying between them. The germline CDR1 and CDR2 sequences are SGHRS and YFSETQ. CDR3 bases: TGCGCCAGCAGCTTGAATCCGCCGGGGGGAGTAGGGACTGAAGCTTTCTTT. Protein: CASSLNPPGGVGTEAFF.

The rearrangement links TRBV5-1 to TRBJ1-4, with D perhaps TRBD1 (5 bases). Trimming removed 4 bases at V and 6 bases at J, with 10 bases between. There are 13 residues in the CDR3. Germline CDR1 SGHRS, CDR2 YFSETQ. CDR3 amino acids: CASSPGEYEKLFF. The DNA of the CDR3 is TGCGCCAGCAGCCCGGGGGAATATGAAAAACTGTTTTTT.

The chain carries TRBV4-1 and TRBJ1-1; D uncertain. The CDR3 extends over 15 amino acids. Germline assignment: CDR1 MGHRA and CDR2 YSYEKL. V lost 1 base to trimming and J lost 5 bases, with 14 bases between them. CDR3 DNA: TGCGCCAGCAGCCAAGTTCCGGGGTTAGGGACTGAAGCTTTCTTT. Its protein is CASSQVPGLGTEAFF.

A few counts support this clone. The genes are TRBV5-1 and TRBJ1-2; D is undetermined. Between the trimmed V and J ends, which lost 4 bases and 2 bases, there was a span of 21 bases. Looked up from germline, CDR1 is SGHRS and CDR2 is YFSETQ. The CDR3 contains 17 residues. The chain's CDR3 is CASSPIRGREGNYGYTF. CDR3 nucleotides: TGCGCCAGCAGCCCAATACGGGGAAGAGAAGGCAACTATGGCTACACCTTC.

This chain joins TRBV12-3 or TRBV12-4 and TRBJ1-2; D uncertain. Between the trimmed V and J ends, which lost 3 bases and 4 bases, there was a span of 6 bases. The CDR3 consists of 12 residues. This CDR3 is CASSFRGYGYTF. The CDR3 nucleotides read TGTGCCAGCAGTTTCCGAGGCTATGGCTACACCTTC.

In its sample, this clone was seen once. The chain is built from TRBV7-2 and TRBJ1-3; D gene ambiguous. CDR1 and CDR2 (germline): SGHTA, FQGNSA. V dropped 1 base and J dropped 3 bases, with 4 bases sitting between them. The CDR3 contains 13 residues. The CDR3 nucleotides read TGTGCCAGCAGCTTAGGAGTTGGAAACACCATATATTTT. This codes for CASSLGVGNTIYF.

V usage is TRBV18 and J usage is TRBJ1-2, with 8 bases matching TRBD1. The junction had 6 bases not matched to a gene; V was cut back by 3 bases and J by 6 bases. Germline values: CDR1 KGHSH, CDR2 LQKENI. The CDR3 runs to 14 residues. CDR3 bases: TGTGCCAGCTCACCCGGGACAGGATTCGATGGCTACACCTTC. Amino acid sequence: CASSPGTGFDGYTF.

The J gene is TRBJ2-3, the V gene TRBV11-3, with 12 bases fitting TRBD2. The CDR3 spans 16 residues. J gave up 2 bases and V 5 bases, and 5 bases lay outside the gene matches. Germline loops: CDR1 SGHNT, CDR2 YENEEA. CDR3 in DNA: TGTGCCAGCAGCCCCAGGACTAGCGGGAACACAGATACGCAGTATTTT. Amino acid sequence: CASSPRTSGNTDTQYF.

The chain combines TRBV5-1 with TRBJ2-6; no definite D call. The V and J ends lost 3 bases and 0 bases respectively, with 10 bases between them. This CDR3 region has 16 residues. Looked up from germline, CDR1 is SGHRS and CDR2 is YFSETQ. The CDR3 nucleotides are TGCGCCAGCAGCTGGGATCCAGGCTCTGGGGCCAACGTCCTGACTTTC. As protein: CASSWDPGSGANVLTF.

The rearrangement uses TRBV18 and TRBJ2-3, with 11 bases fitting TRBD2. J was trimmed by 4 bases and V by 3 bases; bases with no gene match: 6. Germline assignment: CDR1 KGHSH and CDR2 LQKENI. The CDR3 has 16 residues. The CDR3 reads CASSPRLAGGADTQYF. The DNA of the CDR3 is TGTGCCAGCTCACCTCGGCTAGCGGGAGGAGCAGATACGCAGTATTTT.

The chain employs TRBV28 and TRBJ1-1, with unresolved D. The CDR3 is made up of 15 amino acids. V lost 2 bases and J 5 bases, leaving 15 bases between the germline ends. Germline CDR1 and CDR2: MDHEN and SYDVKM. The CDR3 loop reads CASSLIKAPRTEAFF. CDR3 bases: TGTGCCAGCAGTTTAATCAAGGCCCCGAGGACTGAAGCTTTCTTT. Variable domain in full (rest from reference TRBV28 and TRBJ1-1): DVKVTQSSRYLVKRTGEKVFLECVQDMDHENMFWYRQDPGLGLRLIYFSYDVKMKEKGDIPEGYSVSREKKERFSLILESASTNQTSMYLCASSLIKAPRTEAFFGQGTRLTVV.

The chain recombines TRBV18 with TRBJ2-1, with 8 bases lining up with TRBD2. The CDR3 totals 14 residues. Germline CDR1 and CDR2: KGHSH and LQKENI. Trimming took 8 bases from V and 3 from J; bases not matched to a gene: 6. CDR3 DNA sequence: TGTGCCAGCGCCACCGGGACTAGCTACAATGAGCAGTTCTTC. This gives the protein CASATGTSYNEQFF.

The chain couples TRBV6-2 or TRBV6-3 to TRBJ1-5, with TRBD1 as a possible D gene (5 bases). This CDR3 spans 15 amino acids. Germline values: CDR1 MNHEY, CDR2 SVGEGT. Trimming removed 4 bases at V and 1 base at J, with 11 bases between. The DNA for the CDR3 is TGTGCCAGCAGTTTATGGGGGGGAAGCAATCAGCCCCAGCATTTT. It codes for CASSLWGGSNQPQHF.

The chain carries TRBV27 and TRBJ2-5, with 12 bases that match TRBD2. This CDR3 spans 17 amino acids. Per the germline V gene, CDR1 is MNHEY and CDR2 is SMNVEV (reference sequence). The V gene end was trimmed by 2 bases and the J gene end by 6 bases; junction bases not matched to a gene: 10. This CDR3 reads CASSLIGLAGGPQTQYF. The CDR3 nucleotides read TGTGCCAGCAGTTTAATAGGGCTAGCGGGAGGGCCACAGACCCAGTACTTC.

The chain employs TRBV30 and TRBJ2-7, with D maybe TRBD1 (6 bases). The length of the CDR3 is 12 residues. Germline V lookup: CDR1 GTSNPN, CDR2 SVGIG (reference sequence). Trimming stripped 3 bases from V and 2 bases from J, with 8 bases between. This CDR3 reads CAWSRGPYEQYF. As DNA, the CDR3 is TGTGCCTGGAGCAGGGGACCCTACGAGCAGTACTTC. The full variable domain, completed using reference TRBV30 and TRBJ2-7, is SQTIHQWPATLVQPVGSPLSLECTVEGTSNPNLYWYRQAAGRGLQLLFYSVGIGQISSEVPQNLSASRPQDRQFILSSKKLLLSDSGFYLCAWSRGPYEQYFGPGTRLTVT.

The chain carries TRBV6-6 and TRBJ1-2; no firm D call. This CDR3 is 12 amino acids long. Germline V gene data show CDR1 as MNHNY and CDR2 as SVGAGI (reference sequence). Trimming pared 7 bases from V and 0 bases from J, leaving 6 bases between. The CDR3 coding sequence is TGTGCCAGCACTGACTCTAACTATGGCTACACCTTC. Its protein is CASTDSNYGYTF.

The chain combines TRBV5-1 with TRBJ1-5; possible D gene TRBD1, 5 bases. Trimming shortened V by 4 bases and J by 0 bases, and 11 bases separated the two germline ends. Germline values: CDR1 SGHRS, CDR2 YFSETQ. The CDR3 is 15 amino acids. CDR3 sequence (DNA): TGCGCCAGCAGCGAATGGGACGCTAGCAATCAGCCCCAGCATTTT. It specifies CASSEWDASNQPQHF.

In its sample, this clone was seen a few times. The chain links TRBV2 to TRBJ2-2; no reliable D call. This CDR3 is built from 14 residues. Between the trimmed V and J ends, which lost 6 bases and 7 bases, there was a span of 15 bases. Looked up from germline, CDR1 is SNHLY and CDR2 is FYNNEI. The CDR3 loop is CASRLDRTDGELFF. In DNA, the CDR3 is TGTGCCAGCAGACTTGACCGAACCGACGGGGAGCTGTTTTTT.

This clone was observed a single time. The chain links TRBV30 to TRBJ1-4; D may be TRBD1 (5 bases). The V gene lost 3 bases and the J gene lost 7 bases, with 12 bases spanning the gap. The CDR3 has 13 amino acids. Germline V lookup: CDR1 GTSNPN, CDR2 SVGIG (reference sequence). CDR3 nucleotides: TGTGCCTGGAGGGGACCGCGCGGTGAAAAACTGTTTTTT. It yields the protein CAWRGPRGEKLFF.

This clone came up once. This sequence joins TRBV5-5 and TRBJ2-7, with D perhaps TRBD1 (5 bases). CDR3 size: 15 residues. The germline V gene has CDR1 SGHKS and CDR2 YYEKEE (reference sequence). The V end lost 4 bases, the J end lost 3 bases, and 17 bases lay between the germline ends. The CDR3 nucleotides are TGTGCCAGCAGCGTGGACGTGGACAAGGGCTACGAGCAGTACGTC. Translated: CASSVDVDKGYEQYV.